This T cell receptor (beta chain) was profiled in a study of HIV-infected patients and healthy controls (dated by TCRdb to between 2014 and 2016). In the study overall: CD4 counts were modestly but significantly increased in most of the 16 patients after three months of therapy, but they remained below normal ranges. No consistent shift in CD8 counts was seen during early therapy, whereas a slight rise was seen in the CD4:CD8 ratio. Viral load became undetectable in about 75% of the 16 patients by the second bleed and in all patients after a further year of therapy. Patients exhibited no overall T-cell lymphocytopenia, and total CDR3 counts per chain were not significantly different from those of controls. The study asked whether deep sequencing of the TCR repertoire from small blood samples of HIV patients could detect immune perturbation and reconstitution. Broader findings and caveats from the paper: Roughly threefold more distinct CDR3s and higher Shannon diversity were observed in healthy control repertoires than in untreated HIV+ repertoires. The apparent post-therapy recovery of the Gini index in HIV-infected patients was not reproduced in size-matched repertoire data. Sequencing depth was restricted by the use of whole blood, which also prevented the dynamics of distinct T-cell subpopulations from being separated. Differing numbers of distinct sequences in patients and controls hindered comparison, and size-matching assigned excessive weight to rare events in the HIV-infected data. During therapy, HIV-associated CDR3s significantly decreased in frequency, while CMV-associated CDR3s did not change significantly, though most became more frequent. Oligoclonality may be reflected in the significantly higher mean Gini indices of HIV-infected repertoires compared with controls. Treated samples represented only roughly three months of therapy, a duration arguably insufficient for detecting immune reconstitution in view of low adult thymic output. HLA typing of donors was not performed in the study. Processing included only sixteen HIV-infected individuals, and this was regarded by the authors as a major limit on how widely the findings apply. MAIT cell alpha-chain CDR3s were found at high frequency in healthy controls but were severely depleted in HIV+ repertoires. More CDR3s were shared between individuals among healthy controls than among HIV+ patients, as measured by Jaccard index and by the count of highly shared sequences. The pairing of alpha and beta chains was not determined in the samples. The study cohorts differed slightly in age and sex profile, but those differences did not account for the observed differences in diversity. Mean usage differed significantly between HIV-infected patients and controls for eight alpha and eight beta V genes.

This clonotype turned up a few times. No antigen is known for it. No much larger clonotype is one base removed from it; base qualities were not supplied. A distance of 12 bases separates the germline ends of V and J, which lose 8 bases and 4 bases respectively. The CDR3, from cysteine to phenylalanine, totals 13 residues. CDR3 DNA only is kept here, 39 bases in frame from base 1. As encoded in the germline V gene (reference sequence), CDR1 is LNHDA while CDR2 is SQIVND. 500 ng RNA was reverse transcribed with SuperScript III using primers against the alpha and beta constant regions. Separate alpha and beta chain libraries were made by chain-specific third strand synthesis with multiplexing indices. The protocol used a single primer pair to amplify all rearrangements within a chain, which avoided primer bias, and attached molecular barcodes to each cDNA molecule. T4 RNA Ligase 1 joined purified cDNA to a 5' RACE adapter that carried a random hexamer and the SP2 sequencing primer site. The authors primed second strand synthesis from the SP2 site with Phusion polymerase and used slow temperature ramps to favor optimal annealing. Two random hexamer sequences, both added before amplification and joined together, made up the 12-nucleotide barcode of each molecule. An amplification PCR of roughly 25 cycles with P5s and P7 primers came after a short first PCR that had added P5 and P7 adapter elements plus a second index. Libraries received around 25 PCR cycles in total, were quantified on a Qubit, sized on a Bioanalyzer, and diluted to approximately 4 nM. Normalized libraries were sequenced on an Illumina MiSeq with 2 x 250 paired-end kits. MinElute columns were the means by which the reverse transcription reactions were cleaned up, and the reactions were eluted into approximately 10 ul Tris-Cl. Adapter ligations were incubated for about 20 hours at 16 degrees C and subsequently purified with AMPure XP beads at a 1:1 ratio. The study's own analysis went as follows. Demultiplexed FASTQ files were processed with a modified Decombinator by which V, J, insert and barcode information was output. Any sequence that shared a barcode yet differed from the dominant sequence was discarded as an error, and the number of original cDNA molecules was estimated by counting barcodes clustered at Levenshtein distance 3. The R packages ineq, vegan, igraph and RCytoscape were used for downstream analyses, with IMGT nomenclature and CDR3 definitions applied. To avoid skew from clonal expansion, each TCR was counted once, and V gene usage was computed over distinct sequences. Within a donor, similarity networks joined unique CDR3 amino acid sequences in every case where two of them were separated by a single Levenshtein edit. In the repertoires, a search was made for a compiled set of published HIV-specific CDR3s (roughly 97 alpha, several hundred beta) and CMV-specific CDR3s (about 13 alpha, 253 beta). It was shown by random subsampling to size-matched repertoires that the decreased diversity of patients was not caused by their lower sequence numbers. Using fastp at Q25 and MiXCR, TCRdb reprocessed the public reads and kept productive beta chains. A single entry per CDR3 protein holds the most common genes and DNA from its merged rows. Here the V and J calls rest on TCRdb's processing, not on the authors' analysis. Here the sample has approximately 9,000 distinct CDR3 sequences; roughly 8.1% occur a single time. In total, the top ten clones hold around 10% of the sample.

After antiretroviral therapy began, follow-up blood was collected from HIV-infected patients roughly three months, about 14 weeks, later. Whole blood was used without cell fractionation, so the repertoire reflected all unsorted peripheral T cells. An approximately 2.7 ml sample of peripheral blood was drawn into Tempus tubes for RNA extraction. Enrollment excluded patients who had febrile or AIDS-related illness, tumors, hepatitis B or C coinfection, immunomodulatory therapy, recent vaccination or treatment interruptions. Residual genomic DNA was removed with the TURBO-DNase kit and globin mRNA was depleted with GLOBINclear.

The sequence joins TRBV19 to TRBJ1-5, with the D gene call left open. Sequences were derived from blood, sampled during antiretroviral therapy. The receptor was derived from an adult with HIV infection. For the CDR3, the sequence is CASDSDGNQPQHF. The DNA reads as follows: TGTGCCAGTGACTCCGACGGGAATCAGCCCCAGCATTTT.